This T cell receptor beta chain was identified in a study of human T cells and chemical hapten exposure. The CDR3 sequence is 13 residues long. V lost 7 bases and J lost 1, with 8 bases in between. From germline, CDR1 is SNHLY and CDR2 FYNNEI. Time point in this sample: healthy volunteer bleed at 2 weeks. It was unfractionated whole blood from which total RNA was extracted. Points on this clonotype: Its antigen is not identified.

TCRdb fed the RACE reads into MiXCR, producing one record per CDR3 protein. The table has about 28,000 distinct CDR3 sequences, around 7.4% seen once. General study points: Among TCRs, those above 1 in 1000 frequency were unaffected by DPC sensitization.

The chain has TRBV2 and TRBJ2-4; D unclear. The TCR sequence derives from a human donor in good health. Some clones in this sample may be carry-over from other donors' samples. Sequenced input: whole blood. The CDR3 DNA is TGTGCCAGCACCAGCAATGCCAAAAACATTCAGTACTTC. It specifies CASTSNAKNIQYF.